The rows below give T cell receptor beta chains drawn from one sample of a study of T-cell memory formation after mild COVID-19. TCRdb ran MiXCR on the 5' RACE reads and lists one entry per CDR3 protein. The sample shows about 360,000 distinct CDR3 sequences, over 13% of them seen only once. The sample consisted of PBMCs or a T cell subset sorted from them (not recorded which). The receptors were sampled from a man aged 18 to 35 who had mild COVID-19 (a few samples of this study predate the infection). Cell type and time point are not known. The CDR3 runs from the conserved cysteine through the conserved F or W. A D gene is named only where the DNA matches it firmly. The size entry is marked missing in some rows and otherwise reads once, few, many or a size class.

cdr3_nt: TGTGCCAGCAGCTTGGCCAGGGGTCCGTTCACCGGGGAGCTGTTTTTT
cdr3_aa: CASSLARGPFTGELFF
d_call: -
j_call: TRBJ2-2
clone_size: few
v_call: TRBV7-6

cdr3_nt: TGTGCCAGCAGTTTCTACCTCCGGGGGACAGGGATAAACGAGCAGTACTTC
cdr3_aa: CASSFYLRGTGINEQYF
d_call: TRBD1
j_call: TRBJ2-7
clone_size: once
v_call: TRBV6-5

cdr3_nt: TGTGCCAGCAGTCAGGGACAGGGGGTCCTCAATCAGCCCCAGCATTTT
cdr3_aa: CASSQGQGVLNQPQHF
d_call: TRBD1
j_call: TRBJ1-5
clone_size: medium-sized
v_call: TRBV12-3/TRBV12-4

cdr3_nt: TGTGCCAGCAGCGTAGGGTTGACCAAAAACATTCAGTACTTC
cdr3_aa: CASSVGLTKNIQYF
d_call: -
j_call: TRBJ2-4
clone_size: few
v_call: TRBV9

cdr3_nt: TGCAGTGCTAGGGCTAGCGGGGTAGAGACCCAGTACTTC
cdr3_aa: CSARASGVETQYF
d_call: TRBD2
j_call: TRBJ2-5
clone_size: few
v_call: TRBV20-1

cdr3_nt: TGCGCCAGCAGCTTGGTCCTCGGGGCCTATGGCTACACCTTC
cdr3_aa: CASSLVLGAYGYTF
d_call: -
j_call: TRBJ1-2
clone_size: few
v_call: TRBV5-1

cdr3_nt: TGTGCCAGCAGCGGGGAGACAGGGCCCACAGATACGCAGTATTTT
cdr3_aa: CASSGETGPTDTQYF
d_call: TRBD1
j_call: TRBJ2-3
clone_size: -
v_call: TRBV5-4

cdr3_nt: TGTGCCAGCACGGGGATCTCCTACAATGAGCAGTTCTTC
cdr3_aa: CASTGISYNEQFF
d_call: -
j_call: TRBJ2-1
clone_size: few
v_call: TRBV2

cdr3_nt: TGTGCCAGCAGCTCCGGGACAGGGGAATTGGGCTACACCTTC
cdr3_aa: CASSSGTGELGYTF
d_call: TRBD1
j_call: TRBJ1-2
clone_size: few
v_call: TRBV7-3

cdr3_nt: TGTGCCAGCAGTTCGGACAGGGTAGATCACACTGAAGCTTTCTTT
cdr3_aa: CASSSDRVDHTEAFF
d_call: TRBD1
j_call: TRBJ1-1
clone_size: few
v_call: TRBV27

cdr3_nt: TGTGCCAGCAGTTGGCCCCGGGCAGCCGGGACAGGGTACCAAGAGACCCAGTACTTC
cdr3_aa: CASSWPRAAGTGYQETQYF
d_call: TRBD1
j_call: TRBJ2-5
clone_size: -
v_call: TRBV6-6

cdr3_nt: TGTGCCAGTAGTACCCACAGGGTTGGAGCTTTCTTT
cdr3_aa: CASSTHRVGAFF
d_call: -
j_call: TRBJ1-1
clone_size: -
v_call: TRBV19

cdr3_nt: TGTGCCAGCAGCTCGGGGGGCTCCTACAATGAGCAGTTCTTC
cdr3_aa: CASSSGGSYNEQFF
d_call: TRBD2
j_call: TRBJ2-1
clone_size: many
v_call: TRBV7-3

cdr3_nt: TGCGCCAGCAGCCAAAAGGGCGGACAGGGCGGCAAAAACATTCAGTACTTC
cdr3_aa: CASSQKGGQGGKNIQYF
d_call: TRBD1
j_call: TRBJ2-4
clone_size: -
v_call: TRBV4-3

cdr3_nt: TGCAGTGCCCTAAAATCTGGGGCCAACGTCCTGACTTTC
cdr3_aa: CSALKSGANVLTF
d_call: -
j_call: TRBJ2-6
clone_size: many
v_call: TRBV20-1

cdr3_nt: TGTGCCAGCAGCTTAGGTGGCATGGATGGCTACACCTTC
cdr3_aa: CASSLGGMDGYTF
d_call: -
j_call: TRBJ1-2
clone_size: once
v_call: TRBV5-5

cdr3_nt: TGTGCCAGCAGCTTACAGCTTGCGGAGACCCAGTACTTC
cdr3_aa: CASSLQLAETQYF
d_call: -
j_call: TRBJ2-5
clone_size: few
v_call: TRBV7-2

cdr3_nt: TGTGCCAGCAGCCCCCGGTTGGGGGTGATGAACACTGAAGCTTTCTTT
cdr3_aa: CASSPRLGVMNTEAFF
d_call: -
j_call: TRBJ1-1
clone_size: -
v_call: TRBV3-1

cdr3_nt: TGTGCCAGCAGTTACCGGCGGACCTACGAGCAGTACTTC
cdr3_aa: CASSYRRTYEQYF
d_call: -
j_call: TRBJ2-7
clone_size: few
v_call: TRBV6-2/TRBV6-3

cdr3_nt: TGTGCCAGTAGTATGATGACTAGCGCCAGATATGAGCAGTTCTTC
cdr3_aa: CASSMMTSARYEQFF
d_call: TRBD2
j_call: TRBJ2-1
clone_size: many
v_call: TRBV19

cdr3_nt: TGTGCAAGTCGCTTAGCGCTGGCGGACAACTATGGCTACACCTTC
cdr3_aa: CASRLALADNYGYTF
d_call: -
j_call: TRBJ1-2
clone_size: -
v_call: TRBV12-2

cdr3_nt: TGCAGTGCTAGAGACGCGTCGCTCGTTCCATCCAGAGGTGGCTACACCTTC
cdr3_aa: CSARDASLVPSRGGYTF
d_call: -
j_call: TRBJ1-2
clone_size: many
v_call: TRBV20-1

cdr3_nt: TGCAGTGCTAGAGATTTGGGGACTAGAAACATTCAGTACTTC
cdr3_aa: CSARDLGTRNIQYF
d_call: TRBD2
j_call: TRBJ2-4
clone_size: few
v_call: TRBV20-1

cdr3_nt: TGTGCCAGCAGCGTAGATGCTAGCGGGGGGGCCAACACCGGGGAGCTGTTTTTT
cdr3_aa: CASSVDASGGANTGELFF
d_call: TRBD2
j_call: TRBJ2-2
clone_size: -
v_call: TRBV9

cdr3_nt: TGCAGTGCTGCCCGGGACATAAATTCACCCCTCCACTTT
cdr3_aa: CSAARDINSPLHF
d_call: -
j_call: TRBJ1-6
clone_size: -
v_call: TRBV20-1

cdr3_nt: TGTGCCAGCAGCCAGGCCCCGGGGGGTGCCATGAACACTGAAGCTTTCTTT
cdr3_aa: CASSQAPGGAMNTEAFF
d_call: -
j_call: TRBJ1-1
clone_size: few
v_call: TRBV7-9

cdr3_nt: TGTGCCAGCCAAAGCGGGGGAGGGACCGGGGAGCTGTTTTTT
cdr3_aa: CASQSGGGTGELFF
d_call: TRBD2
j_call: TRBJ2-2
clone_size: -
v_call: TRBV6-1

cdr3_nt: TGTGCCAGCAGTGTCGGTGGGGGTTCGGAGACCCAGTACTTC
cdr3_aa: CASSVGGGSETQYF
d_call: -
j_call: TRBJ2-5
clone_size: few
v_call: TRBV11-2

cdr3_nt: TGTGCCAGTAGTCAACCTCCCCTCGAGCAGTACTTC
cdr3_aa: CASSQPPLEQYF
d_call: -
j_call: TRBJ2-7
clone_size: -
v_call: TRBV19

cdr3_nt: TGCGCCAGCAGCTTGGCCGGGGCGGGGTCTGAAGCTTTCTTT
cdr3_aa: CASSLAGAGSEAFF
d_call: -
j_call: TRBJ1-1
clone_size: few
v_call: TRBV5-1

cdr3_nt: TGTGCCAGCAGCTCGGGACTAGGCACAGATACGCAGTATTTT
cdr3_aa: CASSSGLGTDTQYF
d_call: TRBD2
j_call: TRBJ2-3
clone_size: -
v_call: TRBV11-2

cdr3_nt: TGTGCCAGCAGCTTACTACTAGCGGGAACCCACTACAATGAGCAGTTCTTC
cdr3_aa: CASSLLLAGTHYNEQFF
d_call: TRBD2
j_call: TRBJ2-1
clone_size: -
v_call: TRBV7-6

cdr3_nt: TGCGCCAGCAGCCCCTGGACTGCGCGGCGTGAGACCCAGTACTTC
cdr3_aa: CASSPWTARRETQYF
d_call: -
j_call: TRBJ2-5
clone_size: -
v_call: TRBV4-1

cdr3_nt: TGTGCCAGTAGCCCAGGGGGCTATAATTCACCCCTCCACTTT
cdr3_aa: CASSPGGYNSPLHF
d_call: TRBD1
j_call: TRBJ1-6
clone_size: few
v_call: TRBV19

cdr3_nt: TGCGCCAGCAGCCAAGGAAAAGAGGGCTACACCTTC
cdr3_aa: CASSQGKEGYTF
d_call: -
j_call: TRBJ1-2
clone_size: many
v_call: TRBV4-1

cdr3_nt: TGTGCCAGCAGTGCACTAGCGGGCACCGGGGAGCTGTTTTTT
cdr3_aa: CASSALAGTGELFF
d_call: TRBD2
j_call: TRBJ2-2
clone_size: -
v_call: TRBV2

cdr3_nt: TGTGCCAGCAGCCGCCTAGCGGGGGGAGGCACAGATACGCAGTATTTT
cdr3_aa: CASSRLAGGGTDTQYF
d_call: TRBD2
j_call: TRBJ2-3
clone_size: few
v_call: TRBV7-3

cdr3_nt: TGCGCCAGCAGCTTCGGCTTTATGGATACGCAGTATTTT
cdr3_aa: CASSFGFMDTQYF
d_call: -
j_call: TRBJ2-3
clone_size: -
v_call: TRBV5-1

cdr3_nt: TGTGCCAGCAGCTTAGAGGTTGCCACTGAAGCTTTCTTT
cdr3_aa: CASSLEVATEAFF
d_call: -
j_call: TRBJ1-1
clone_size: many
v_call: TRBV7-2

cdr3_nt: TGTGCCAGCAGAAACGCCCCAGCAAACACCGGGGAGCTGTTTTTT
cdr3_aa: CASRNAPANTGELFF
d_call: -
j_call: TRBJ2-2
clone_size: few
v_call: TRBV28

cdr3_nt: TGTGCCAGCAGCTTGGCTTTCGGGACCGCGGCGATGAACACTGAAGCTTTCTTT
cdr3_aa: CASSLAFGTAAMNTEAFF
d_call: -
j_call: TRBJ1-1
clone_size: -
v_call: TRBV7-9

cdr3_nt: TGTGCCAGCAGTTTTGTCCAGGTTAGGCATGAGCAGTTCTTC
cdr3_aa: CASSFVQVRHEQFF
d_call: -
j_call: TRBJ2-1
clone_size: few
v_call: TRBV28

cdr3_nt: TGTGCCAGCAGCCGCTACCCGGGGTCAAGCACAGATACGCAGTATTTT
cdr3_aa: CASSRYPGSSTDTQYF
d_call: -
j_call: TRBJ2-3
clone_size: -
v_call: TRBV7-2

cdr3_nt: TGTGCCAGCAGTCGGGAGGGGACTAGCTCTCTGCCTGGGGACACCGGGGAGCTGTTTTTT
cdr3_aa: CASSREGTSSLPGDTGELFF
d_call: TRBD2
j_call: TRBJ2-2
clone_size: many
v_call: TRBV6-5

cdr3_nt: TGTGCCAGCAGCCTATTGTGGGGGAGGGCCCAGTACTTC
cdr3_aa: CASSLLWGRAQYF
d_call: TRBD2
j_call: TRBJ2-5
clone_size: few
v_call: TRBV11-1

cdr3_nt: TGTGCCAGCAGCTTAGAAGGACGGGGGGTTCACACCGGGGAGCTGTTTTTT
cdr3_aa: CASSLEGRGVHTGELFF
d_call: TRBD2
j_call: TRBJ2-2
clone_size: many
v_call: TRBV11-2

cdr3_nt: TGTGCCAGCAGCTTACATGGGCCCACTGAAGCTTTCTTT
cdr3_aa: CASSLHGPTEAFF
d_call: -
j_call: TRBJ1-1
clone_size: -
v_call: TRBV7-8

cdr3_nt: TGTGCCAGCAGCTTAGCCCCCACTAGCGGAGAGAGCACAGATACGCAGTATTTT
cdr3_aa: CASSLAPTSGESTDTQYF
d_call: TRBD2
j_call: TRBJ2-3
clone_size: -
v_call: TRBV11-2

cdr3_nt: TGTGCCAGCAGCCGGATACGGACAGGAGCAGGGGCCAACGTCCTGACTTTC
cdr3_aa: CASSRIRTGAGANVLTF
d_call: TRBD1
j_call: TRBJ2-6
clone_size: -
v_call: TRBV6-2/TRBV6-3

cdr3_nt: TGTGCCATAGGGACTAGCGGGGCCGGGGAGCTGTTTTTT
cdr3_aa: CAIGTSGAGELFF
d_call: TRBD2
j_call: TRBJ2-2
clone_size: -
v_call: TRBV2

cdr3_nt: TGCGCCAGCAGCCAAGCCTGGACAGGGGGGTCCTACAATGAGCAGTTCTTC
cdr3_aa: CASSQAWTGGSYNEQFF
d_call: TRBD1
j_call: TRBJ2-1
clone_size: -
v_call: TRBV4-3

cdr3_nt: TGTGCCAGCAGCCCCTGGACAGGGAACACTGAAGCTTTCTTT
cdr3_aa: CASSPWTGNTEAFF
d_call: TRBD1
j_call: TRBJ1-1
clone_size: -
v_call: TRBV7-2

cdr3_nt: TGCGCCAGCAGCCAAGGCAGGAGCGGGGGGCCCGCCCTTCATACGCAGTATTTT
cdr3_aa: CASSQGRSGGPALHTQYF
d_call: TRBD2
j_call: TRBJ2-3
clone_size: few
v_call: TRBV4-1

cdr3_nt: TGTGCCAGCAGCCCGAATCTACCAAAGGTTCAGTACTTC
cdr3_aa: CASSPNLPKVQYF
d_call: -
j_call: TRBJ2-4
clone_size: many
v_call: TRBV7-2

cdr3_nt: TGTGCCAGCAGGTCAAACCGCCATCGTGAGACCCAGTACTTC
cdr3_aa: CASRSNRHRETQYF
d_call: -
j_call: TRBJ2-5
clone_size: many
v_call: TRBV11-2

cdr3_nt: TGTGCCAGCAGCGTTCAGACAGGGGGTCCCGGGGAGCTGTTTTTT
cdr3_aa: CASSVQTGGPGELFF
d_call: TRBD1
j_call: TRBJ2-2
clone_size: -
v_call: TRBV9

cdr3_nt: TGCGCCAGCAGCCAAGGATCTCTAGCGGTCGAGACCCAGTACTTC
cdr3_aa: CASSQGSLAVETQYF
d_call: TRBD2
j_call: TRBJ2-5
clone_size: -
v_call: TRBV4-3

cdr3_nt: TGCGCCAGCAGCTTGGCGAGCGGGGGGGCTTACAATGAGCAGTTCTTC
cdr3_aa: CASSLASGGAYNEQFF
d_call: TRBD2
j_call: TRBJ2-1
clone_size: few
v_call: TRBV5-1

cdr3_nt: TGTGCCAGCAGCCGTTGGCAGGACGGGGAGACCCAGTACTTC
cdr3_aa: CASSRWQDGETQYF
d_call: -
j_call: TRBJ2-5
clone_size: -
v_call: TRBV3-1

cdr3_nt: TGTGCCAGCAGCCAACGCGACAGGGGGGCCATAGCTTTCTTT
cdr3_aa: CASSQRDRGAIAFF
d_call: TRBD1
j_call: TRBJ1-1
clone_size: -
v_call: TRBV7-2